There are many counts of the clone carrying this TCR beta chain. No antigen is known for it. The data derive from a study of T cells in Graves' hyperthyroidism and ophthalmopathy. Overall study context: Peripheral blood was secured at the point of initial diagnosis, before any treatment. Findings and caveats of the study: Prediction of ophthalmopathy progression came a median 6.5 months pre-onset. Through a model of 13 V-J features, ophthalmopathy was separated from stable hyperthyroidism.

TCR beta CDR3 sequences were amplified from RNA transcripts. During a first-round RT-PCR of the TCR CDR3, the HTBI primer set was used. One entry per CDR3 protein results from TCRdb running MiXCR on the multiplex PCR reads. The profile covers 500,000 to 650,000 distinct CDR3 sequences, with roughly 17% appearing a single time and 15% to 20% taken by the ten largest. Uncontrolled infection, other autoimmune disease, pregnancy or lactation led to exclusion. The ends were cut back, 0 bases at V and 3 bases at J, with 9 bases in the middle. The CDR3 spans 15 residues. Germline V CDR1 and CDR2: LGHDT, YNNKEL (reference sequence).

The receptor's source is a woman aged 18-29 years with Graves' ophthalmopathy. The source material was blood. This chain joins TRBV3-1 and TRBJ1-5; D gene uncertain. CDR3 amino acids: CASSQDTAANQPQHF. CDR3 in DNA: TGTGCCAGCAGCCAAGATACGGCAGCCAATCAGCCCCAGCATTTT.